This T cell receptor (beta chain) was captured by sequencing in a study of T cell responses to AZD1222 COVID-19 vaccine. The CDR3 covers 16 residues. V lost 1 base, J lost 1 base, and 11 bases lay in between. Germline loops: CDR1 SEHNR, CDR2 FQNEAQ (reference sequence). Profiling relied on immunoSEQ multiplex PCR, and the TCRdb table lists in-frame clones only, not all of them. This sample has approximately 150,000 clones, with under 95% found just once. The sequenced sample was peripheral blood, obtained on day 0 of AZD1222 vaccination. The clonotype comes from an adult in good health. The rearrangement uses TRBV7-9 and TRBJ1-3; possible D gene TRBD1, 5 bases. CDR3 DNA sequence: TGTGCCAGCAGCTTAGGAGGGACGTTATCTGGAAACACCATATATTTT. Translated: CASSLGGTLSGNTIYF. The full variable domain, rest sourced from reference TRBV7-9 and TRBJ1-3, is DTGVSQNPRHKITKRGQNVTFRCDPISEHNRLYWYRQTLGQGPEFLTYFQNEAQLEKSRLLSDRFSAERPKGSFSTLEIQRTEQGDSAMYLCASSLGGTLSGNTIYFGEGSWLTVV.